Below, 7 T cell receptor beta chains from the same sample are listed, as sequenced in a study of cytomegalovirus exposure and HLA in healthy donors (dated by TCRdb to 2015 to 2018). The library was prepared using the immunoSEQ multiplex PCR assay. The multiplex PCR relied on a mix of 60 forward primers for TCR Vbeta segments and 13 reverse primers for TCR Jbeta segments. TCRdb mirrors the immuneACCESS table, restricted to in-frame sequences. Some clones are absent from its copies; in checked studies, under half trace to an unresolved V gene, and the reason for the others is unknown. The sample data list fewer than 200,000 clones, and almost 80% of these were observed just once. The top ten clonotypes cover under 8% of the sample. Sequencing input: PBMCs. These receptors originate from a man aged 35 to 55 in good health and CMV-seropositive.

On this clone itself: Germline and junction disagree at one end, which may indicate a read error. The V call is TRBV9, the J call TRBJ1-4; 8 nucleotides match TRBD1. The V gene's germline CDR1 is SGDLS and CDR2 YYNGEE. The CDR3 loop spans 15 amino acids. CDR3 loop: CASSADRVANEKLFF. The CDR3, as DNA: TGTGCCAGCAGCGCGGACAGGGTCGCTAACGAAAAACTGTTTTTT.

The chain recombines TRBV28 with TRBJ2-1, with D possibly being TRBD2 (6 bases). Deletions cut 8 bases from V and 9 bases from J, with 23 bases between. This CDR3 spans 15 amino acids. Germline CDR1 is MDHEN and CDR2 is SYDVKM. CDR3 protein: CASGRRDDFSSEQFF. In nucleotides, the CDR3 is TGTGCCAGCGGTCGGCGGGATGACTTTAGCAGTGAGCAGTTCTTC.

Turning to this clone: The sample has other DNA sequences that encode this CDR3 too. The V gene is TRBV5-1, the J gene TRBJ2-3; the match to TRBD2 covers 9 bases. V gave up 3 bases and J gave up 5 bases; unmatched junction bases: 4. CDR3 length equals 14 residues. In germline, CDR1 is SGHRS, CDR2 YFSETQ. This CDR3 is CASSWGLAKDTQYF. The CDR3 nucleotides read TGCGCCAGCAGCTGGGGACTAGCAAAAGATACGCAGTATTTT.

This chain connects TRBV4-1 to TRBJ2-3; TRBD2 aligns across 9 bases. The CDR3 consists of 15 residues. J gave up 4 bases and V 6 bases, and 8 bases lay outside the gene matches. Germline V gene data show CDR1 as MGHRA and CDR2 as YSYEKL. CDR3 DNA sequence: TGCGCCAGCAGTCCAAGTAGCGGGAGACCAGATACGCAGTATTTT. The encoded protein is CASSPSSGRPDTQYF.

The J gene is TRBJ2-7, the V gene TRBV4-1; 12 nucleotides agree with TRBD2. The CDR3 runs to 20 residues. Germline V CDR1 and CDR2: MGHRA, YSYEKL. Germline trimming cut 2 bases from V and 0 bases from J; bases unmatched to any gene: 14. As DNA, the CDR3 is TGCGCCAGCAGCCAAAACCTTTTTGGACTAGCGGGGATGAGCTCCTACGAGCAGTACTTC. Translating gives CASSQNLFGLAGMSSYEQYF.

This clone occurred once. The chain uses TRBV29-1 and TRBJ2-7; 11 bases fit TRBD2. This CDR3 is 14 amino acids long. Germline trimming cut 4 bases from V and 2 bases from J; bases unmatched to any gene: 4. The germline V gene encodes CDR1 SQVTM and CDR2 ANQGSEA. For the CDR3, the DNA is TGCAGCGTTGGGGGACTAGCGGTGCCCTACGAGCAGTACTTC. Translated: CSVGGLAVPYEQYF.

The chain has TRBV18 and TRBJ2-3, with TRBD2 matching 9 bases. The length of the CDR3 is 16 residues. Germline V gene sequence: CDR1 KGHSH, CDR2 LQKENI. Unmatched junction bases numbered 3, after V lost 2 bases and J lost 0 bases. CDR3 protein: CASSPTTSGSTDTQYF. CDR3 coding DNA: TGTGCCAGCTCACCAACGACTAGCGGTAGCACAGATACGCAGTATTTT.